The source of this TCR beta chain is a study of T-cell memory formation after mild COVID-19. The overall study: TCR clusters mostly belonged to single donors.

CDR1 is LNHDA, CDR2 SQIVND, per germline (reference sequence). V lost 0 bases, J lost 2 bases, and 13 bases lay in between. This CDR3 has 16 residues. TCRdb independently ran MiXCR on the 5' RACE reads; one entry per CDR3 protein. The sample yields approximately 260,000 distinct CDR3 sequences, around 17% seen once. The sample taken for sequencing was PBMCs or a T cell subset sorted from them (not recorded which). The source is a man aged 18 to 35 who had mild COVID-19 (a few samples of this study predate the infection). Cell type and time point are not known. The rearrangement links TRBV19 to TRBJ1-2, with a weak D call TRBD1 (5 bases). CDR3 DNA sequence: TGTGCCAGTAGTATAGATCAGGGTACTCTCAACTATGGCTACACCTTC. It yields the protein CASSIDQGTLNYGYTF.